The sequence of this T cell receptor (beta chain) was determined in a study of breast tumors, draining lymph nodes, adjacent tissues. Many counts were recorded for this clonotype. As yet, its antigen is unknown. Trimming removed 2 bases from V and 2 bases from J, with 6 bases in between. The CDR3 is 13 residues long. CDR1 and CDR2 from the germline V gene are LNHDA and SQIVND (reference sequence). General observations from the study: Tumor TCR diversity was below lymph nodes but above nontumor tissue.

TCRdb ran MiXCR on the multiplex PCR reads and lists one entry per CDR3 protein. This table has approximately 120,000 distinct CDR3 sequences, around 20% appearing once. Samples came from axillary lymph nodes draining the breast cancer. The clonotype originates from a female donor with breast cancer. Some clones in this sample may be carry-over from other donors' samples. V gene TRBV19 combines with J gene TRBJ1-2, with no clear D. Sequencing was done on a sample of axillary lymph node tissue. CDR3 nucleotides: TGTGCCAGTAGTATAAACACCAACTATGGCTACACCTTC. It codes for CASSINTNYGYTF.